What follows are 4 T cell receptor beta chains derived from one specimen sequenced in a study of technical replicates of blood from a few donors. TCRdb's table, derived via immunoSEQ multiplex PCR, lists solely in-frame clones and lacks some. The sample lists about 68,000 clones; approximately 97% were seen once. Sequencing was carried out using T cells isolated from PBMCs. The source is a human donor in good health.

The rearrangement uses TRBV7-2 and TRBJ1-1; the D gene is possibly TRBD1 (6 bases). In germline, CDR1 is SGHTA, CDR2 FQGNSA. V lost 2 bases and J lost 6, with 13 bases in between. The length of the CDR3 is 14 residues. DNA for the CDR3: TGTGCCAGCAGCTTAAGGACAGAAACTTCTGAAGCTTTCTTT. Translation: CASSLRTETSEAFF. The complete variable domain, with remaining parts taken from reference TRBV7-2 and TRBJ1-1, reads GAGVSQSPSNKVTEKGKDVELRCDPISGHTALYWYRQSLGQGLEFLIYFQGNSAPDKSGLPSDRFSAERTGGSVSTLTIQRTQQEDSAVYLCASSLRTETSEAFFGQGTRLTVV.

The V and J genes are TRBV11-1 and TRBJ2-1; D unclear. Germline V gives CDR1 SGHAT, CDR2 FQDESV (reference sequence). V shed 6 bases and J shed 4 bases, with 10 bases lying between them. This CDR3 comprises 13 residues. DNA of the CDR3: TGTGCCAGCAGACTATCAATTTACAATGAGCAGTTCTTC. This translates into CASRLSIYNEQFF.

V gene TRBV20-1 combines with J gene TRBJ2-7; D is unresolved. In germline, CDR1 is DFQATT, CDR2 SNEGSKA (reference sequence). V shed 6 bases and J shed 4 bases, with 10 bases lying between them. The CDR3 length is 11 residues. The CDR3 protein is CSAGHVYEQYF. The CDR3 DNA reads TGCAGTGCGGGCCATGTGTACGAGCAGTACTTC.

The chain uses TRBV5-5 and TRBJ1-1; perhaps TRBD1 as D (5 bases). Looked up from germline, CDR1 is SGHKS and CDR2 is YYEKEE (reference sequence). This CDR3 is built from 14 residues. Trimming pared 1 base from V and 5 bases from J, leaving 12 bases between. CDR3 amino acids: CASSLIREKTEAFF. CDR3 nucleotides: TGTGCCAGCAGCTTGATCAGGGAAAAGACTGAAGCTTTCTTT.